These 10 T cell receptor beta chains originate from one sample sequenced in a study of T-cell reconstitution after alpha-beta-depleted transplantation in children. Preparation of the TCRbeta library involved a method that used unique molecular identifiers. TCRdb recomputed calls from the PCR reads with MiXCR, one row per CDR3 protein. The sample lists roughly 200,000 distinct CDR3 sequences, roughly a tenth occurring once. The material was PBMCs from the stem cell graft donor, obtained from the stem cell graft. The source of these receptors is a human donor who donated a stem cell graft to a child with acute lymphoblastic leukemia.

This clonotype occurred a few times. In DNA, the CDR3 is TGCAGTGCCGCCGGACTAGCGGGGGGGCCGGACACCGGGGAGCTGTTTTTT. This translates into CSAAGLAGGPDTGELFF. The gene calls are TRBV20-1 and TRBJ2-2; 15 nucleotides align to TRBD2. The CDR3 has 17 residues. Germline loops: CDR1 DFQATT, CDR2 SNEGSKA (reference sequence). V shed 6 bases, J shed 3 bases, and the junction held 8 bases outside the gene matches.

This clonotype has a count of ten or more. J is TRBJ2-1 and V is TRBV5-1, with TRBD2 matching 9 bases. This CDR3 spans 15 amino acids. The germline V gene encodes CDR1 SGHRS and CDR2 YFSETQ. Trimming removed 3 bases from V and 4 bases from J; junction bases left unmatched: 5. The CDR3 DNA follows: TGCGCCAGCAGCTCATCTAGCGGGACATACAATGAGCAGTTCTTC. Amino acid sequence: CASSSSSGTYNEQFF.

This clonotype was recorded at least ten times. This sequence joins TRBV20-1 and TRBJ1-2; 8 nucleotides align to TRBD1. This CDR3 has 15 amino acids. Per germline, CDR1 DFQATT and CDR2 SNEGSKA (reference sequence). V trimming: 6 bases; J trimming: 1 base; junction bases outside the gene matches: 10. CDR3 residues: CSADRQGSVNYGYTF. The DNA of the CDR3 is TGCAGTGCGGATCGACAGGGGAGCGTTAACTATGGCTACACCTTC.

This clonotype showed up many times. The CDR3 nucleotides read TGCGCCAGCAGCTTGGTCCTAAGGGCCGGGGAGCTGTTTTTT. Its protein is CASSLVLRAGELFF. The gene calls are TRBV5-1 and TRBJ2-2; D is undetermined. CDR1 is SGHRS, CDR2 YFSETQ, per germline. The CDR3 is made up of 14 amino acids. V was shortened by 0 bases and J by 6 bases, with 9 bases between the two germline ends.

This clonotype was seen repeatedly, ten times or more. The V gene is TRBV24-1, the J gene TRBJ2-2; D remains ambiguous. Between the trimmed V and J ends, which lost 6 bases and 4 bases, there was a span of 8 bases. This CDR3 comprises 13 residues. Germline CDR1 is KGHDR and CDR2 is SFDVKD. In DNA form, the CDR3 reads TGTGCCACCAGTCGTCAATCCACCGGGGAGCTGTTTTTT. Translation gives CATSRQSTGELFF.

This clonotype showed up many times. The chain recombines TRBV7-9 with TRBJ2-7; D is ambiguous. In germline, CDR1 is SEHNR, CDR2 FQNEAQ (reference sequence). Trimming removed 3 bases from V and 3 bases from J, with 3 bases in between. The CDR3 covers 11 residues. CDR3 bases: TGTGCCAGCAGCTTCATCTACGAGCAGTACTTC. It encodes CASSFIYEQYF.

This clonotype was seen many times. The CDR3 region has the DNA TGTGCCAGCAGCAAAGCCCCTTGGGCGAGGGCCAATCAGCCCCAGCATTTT. Its protein is CASSKAPWARANQPQHF. The rearrangement links TRBV21-1 to TRBJ1-5. TRBV21-1 is noted as a pseudogene. The CDR3 consists of 17 residues.

V gene TRBV7-2 combines with J gene TRBJ2-7, with 9 bases identical to TRBD1. With 5 bases clipped from V and 3 bases from J, the junction kept 8 bases outside the gene matches. The V gene's germline CDR1 is SGHTA and CDR2 FQGNSA. The CDR3 spans 15 residues. The CDR3, as DNA: TGTGCCAGCAGCCATCCCGGGACAGGGTACTACGAGCAGTACTTC. It translates to CASSHPGTGYYEQYF.

This clonotype has only a few counts. The chain joins TRBV7-2 to TRBJ2-3; D gene ambiguous. The CDR3 sequence is 13 residues long. Trimming cost V 1 base and J 3 bases, with 5 bases left between them. Per the germline V gene, CDR1 is SGHTA and CDR2 is FQGNSA. The CDR3 nucleotides read TGTGCCAGCAGCTTAGACCGTACAGATACGCAGTATTTT. This gives the protein CASSLDRTDTQYF.

This clonotype was found many times. The chain combines TRBV4-1 with TRBJ2-7, with 7 bases that match TRBD1. From germline, CDR1 is MGHRA and CDR2 YSYEKL. Trimming removed 2 bases from V and 1 base from J; junction bases left unmatched: 2. CDR3 length: 14 residues. CDR3 nucleotide sequence: TGCGCCAGCAGCCAAATGGGACAGTCCTACGAGCAGTACTTC. Its translation is CASSQMGQSYEQYF.